Following are 11 T cell receptor beta chains from one sample sequenced in a study of blood T cells in healthy people across ages. Using a J-beta primer mix together with a sample-barcoded 5' primer, a second PCR was run for about 6 to 12 cycles. TCRdb analysed the 5' RACE reads with MiXCR anew, one entry per CDR3 protein. The sample lists some 1.5 million distinct CDR3 sequences; about 30% were seen once. Sequencing used blood. Receptors were obtained from a woman aged 30 to 39 in good health.

The genes are TRBV12-3 or TRBV12-4 and TRBJ1-1; D call uncertain. The CDR3 is 15 amino acids. The ends were cut back, 3 bases at V and 3 bases at J, with 14 bases in the middle. CDR3 protein: CASSLKGQGYTEAFF. In DNA, the CDR3 is TGTGCCAGCAGTTTGAAGGGTCAAGGGTACACTGAAGCTTTCTTT.

In its sample, this clonotype was seen a few times. The chain links TRBV10-2 to TRBJ2-5; TRBD1 matches at 9 bases. The CDR3 has 16 amino acids. J was trimmed by 5 bases and V by 3 bases; bases with no gene match: 10. Germline values: CDR1 WSHSY, CDR2 SAAADI. In DNA form, the CDR3 reads TGCGCCAGCAGTGAAAGAGGGACAGGGCTTCTGGAGACCCAGTACTTC. Its protein is CASSERGTGLLETQYF.

As regards this clonotype: One end of the junction is discordant with germline, which a read error may explain. The V gene is TRBV5-1, the J gene TRBJ2-2, with 9 bases fitting TRBD1. The CDR3 spans 15 residues. Germline CDR1 and CDR2: SGHRS and YFSETQ. The CDR3 here is CASSLRTGDTGELFF. The DNA for the CDR3 is TGTGCCAGCAGCTTACGGACAGGGGACACCGGGGAGCTGTTTTTT.

The J gene is TRBJ1-2, the V gene TRBV29-1, with D unclear. Trimming pared 6 bases from V and 1 base from J, leaving 12 bases between. CDR1 is SQVTM, CDR2 ANQGSEA, per germline. CDR3 size: 13 residues. The CDR3 nucleotides are TGCAGCGTACCGACGGCCATTAACTATGGCTACACCTTC. The encoded protein is CSVPTAINYGYTF.

The chain carries TRBV10-3 and TRBJ2-7; D not certain. The CDR3 is 15 residues long. The V and J ends lost 3 bases and 1 base respectively, with 13 bases between them. CDR1 ENHRY and CDR2 SYGVKD come from the germline V gene. CDR3 sequence reads: CAISDSTLVSYEQYF. The CDR3 DNA reads TGTGCCATCAGTGATTCAACTTTGGTTTCCTACGAGCAGTACTTC.

This clonotype was detected once. The V call is TRBV5-1, the J call TRBJ2-3, with TRBD2 identical over 7 bases. This CDR3 contains 15 residues. After removal of 5 bases from V and 3 bases from J, the junction contained 9 bases not matched to a gene. Germline CDR1 and CDR2: SGHRS and YFSETQ. This CDR3 reads CASSSSGVETDTQYF. DNA for the CDR3: TGCGCCAGCAGTTCGAGCGGGGTTGAGACAGATACGCAGTATTTT.

This clonotype was found many times. V usage is TRBV29-1 and J usage is TRBJ2-7; TRBD1 might be the D (5 bases). There are 16 residues in the CDR3. V lost 4 bases and J 2 bases, leaving 21 bases between the germline ends. Germline loops: CDR1 SQVTM, CDR2 ANQGSEA. This chain's CDR3 is CSVVGPETRAPYEQYF. Written as DNA, the CDR3 is TGCAGCGTTGTAGGGCCAGAAACCAGGGCCCCCTACGAGCAGTACTTC.

The genes are TRBV7-6 and TRBJ2-1; 9 nucleotides line up with TRBD2. This CDR3 has 15 amino acids. Germline loops: CDR1 SGHVS, CDR2 FNYEAQ. J gave up 8 bases and V 6 bases, and 11 bases lay outside the gene matches. Written as DNA, the CDR3 is TGTGCCAGCAGTCGGTCGGCGGGGGGGGGTGATGAGCAGTTCTTC. Translated: CASSRSAGGGDEQFF. Drawing the rest from reference TRBV7-6 and TRBJ2-1, the complete variable domain is GAGVSQSPRYKVTKRGQDVALRCDPISGHVSLYWYRQALGQGPEFLTYFNYEAQQDKSGLPNDRFSAERPEGSISTLTIQRTEQRDSAMYRCASSRSAGGGDEQFFGPGTRLTVL.

This clonotype has a count of ten or more. This sequence joins TRBV2 and TRBJ2-5, with D uncertain. CDR3 length: 11 residues. Germline V lookup: CDR1 SNHLY, CDR2 FYNNEI. Trimming pared 4 bases from V and 5 bases from J, leaving 5 bases between. CDR3 protein: CASSVSETQYF. In DNA form, the CDR3 reads TGTGCCAGCAGTGTATCTGAGACCCAGTACTTC.

This clonotype appeared many times. The V gene is TRBV20-1, the J gene TRBJ2-5; 8 bases match TRBD2. The V and J ends lost 5 bases and 4 bases, in that order; junction bases with no gene match: 6. The CDR3 extends over 13 amino acids. Germline lookup yields CDR1 DFQATT and CDR2 SNEGSKA (reference sequence). In DNA form, the CDR3 reads TGCAGTGCTGACGGGGGGGCCTTAGAGACCCAGTACTTC. Amino acid sequence: CSADGGALETQYF.

There are a few counts of this clonotype. The V and J genes are TRBV30 and TRBJ2-5; 12 positions agree with TRBD2. Germline V lookup: CDR1 GTSNPN, CDR2 SVGIG (reference sequence). J was trimmed by 11 bases and V by 3 bases; bases with no gene match: 19. The CDR3 is 17 amino acids. CDR3 loop: CAWSPWSPASGRGEQYF. The DNA for the CDR3 is TGTGCCTGGAGCCCTTGGTCCCCGGCTAGCGGGAGGGGTGAGCAGTACTTC.